Each of the 3 T cell receptor beta chains below was sequenced from the same sample in a study of blood T cell repertoires in COVID-19. TCRdb keeps only in-frame clones here, not all; method: immunoSEQ multiplex PCR. The sample shows fewer than 700,000 clones, about 89% of them seen only once. The specimen sequenced was peripheral blood. Receptors originate from a woman between 45 and 65 years old with COVID-19, enrolled during active disease.

Only a few counts were recorded for this clone. This chain links TRBV30 with TRBJ1-1; the match to TRBD1 covers 7 bases. Trimming cost V 2 bases and J 4 bases; bases outside gene matches: 10. This CDR3 region has 15 residues. Germline CDR1 reads GTSNPN; CDR2 reads SVGIG (reference sequence). DNA of the CDR3: TGTGCCTGGAGTTTAGCAGGGGGTATTAGCACTGAAGCTTTCTTT. This encodes CAWSLAGGISTEAFF.

The chain uses TRBV11-2 and TRBJ1-3; no firm D call. The CDR3 runs 16 residues. CDR1 SGHAT and CDR2 FQNNGV come from the germline V gene. The V end was cut by 5 bases, the J end by 4 bases, with 18 bases between. This chain's CDR3 is CASSQNQRVRGNTIYF. CDR3 in DNA: TGTGCCAGCAGCCAGAACCAGCGGGTTCGCGGAAACACCATATATTTT.

The V and J genes are TRBV19 and TRBJ2-3; 12 bases fit TRBD1. Germline CDR1 and CDR2: LNHDA and SQIVND (reference sequence). With V trimmed by 5 bases and J by 7 bases, 7 bases remained unmatched. The CDR3 spans 15 residues. The CDR3 nucleotides are TGTGCCAGTAGTGGGCCGGGACAGGGGGCAAATACGCAGTATTTT. Its translation: CASSGPGQGANTQYF.